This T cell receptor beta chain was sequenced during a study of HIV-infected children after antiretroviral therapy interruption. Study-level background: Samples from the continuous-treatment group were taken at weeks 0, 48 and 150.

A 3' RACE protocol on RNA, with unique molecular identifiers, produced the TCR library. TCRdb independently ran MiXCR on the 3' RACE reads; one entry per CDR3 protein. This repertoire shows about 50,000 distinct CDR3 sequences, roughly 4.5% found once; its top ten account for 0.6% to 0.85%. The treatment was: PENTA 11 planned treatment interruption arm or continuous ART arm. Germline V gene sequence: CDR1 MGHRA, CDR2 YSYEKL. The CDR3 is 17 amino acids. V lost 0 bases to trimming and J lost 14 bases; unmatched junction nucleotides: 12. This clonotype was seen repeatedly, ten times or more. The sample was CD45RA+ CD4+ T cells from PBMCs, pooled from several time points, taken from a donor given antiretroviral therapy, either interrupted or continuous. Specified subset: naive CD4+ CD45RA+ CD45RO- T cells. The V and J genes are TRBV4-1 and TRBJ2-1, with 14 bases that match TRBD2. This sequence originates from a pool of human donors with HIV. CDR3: CASSQDLGLTSGGAEFF. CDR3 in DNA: TGCGCCAGCAGCCAAGATTTGGGGTTGACTAGCGGGGGGGCCGAGTTCTTC.